This T cell receptor beta chain was observed in a study of blood T cell repertoires in COVID-19. Study summary: PBMCs, B-cell-depleted T cells, or T cells were the source of the cDNA or gDNA that made up the material.

In the original analysis: From reference gene primer amplification, estimates of nucleated cell counts were derived. Generated by immunoSEQ multiplex PCR, the TCRdb table keeps only in-frame clones and is missing some. From that table come the V and J calls and clone size; the DNA was used to work out D and trimming. The profile shows 180,000 or so clones, about 82% of them singletons. Germline V gene sequence: CDR1 MDHEN, CDR2 SYDVKM. Trimming left V 4 bases short and J 5 bases short, with 15 bases between. This CDR3 spans 16 amino acids. Everyone who took part was about 18 to 90 years old, and they came from 24 US areas. Cohort placement rested on clinical history that participants reported themselves.

Material: PBMCs or T cells enriched from blood (not recorded which). The chain has TRBV28 and TRBJ1-6; possibly TRBD1 for D (5 bases). The TCR sequence derives from a man aged 40-49 years with acute COVID-19. The CDR3 sequence: CASSSLTVVNNSPLHF. In nucleotides, the CDR3 is TGTGCCAGCAGTTCCCTGACAGTGGTGAATAATTCACCCCTCCACTTT.